This TCR beta chain was documented in a study of siplizumab effects on memory and regulatory T cells. Data came from immunoSEQ multiplex PCR; TCRdb stores just in-frame clones and leaves some out. The sample holds roughly 13,000 clones, about 49% seen once. This CDR3 is built from 13 residues. CDR1 is KGHSH, CDR2 LQKENI, per germline. Trimming shortened V by 3 bases and J by 0 bases, and 6 bases separated the two germline ends. This clone was seen a handful of times. Its antigen is currently unknown. It was at 37°C and for roughly six days that the mixed lymphocyte reaction cells were cocultured. The chain combines TRBV18 with TRBJ2-7, with D hard to call. The TCR originated in a human donor in good health; the cells came from an allogeneic mixed lymphocyte reaction. Sequencing was carried out using CFSE-low (dividing) CD4+ T cells sorted from an allogeneic mixed lymphocyte reaction. CDR3 nucleotide sequence: TGTGCCAGCTCACCGCAGACCTCCTACGAGCAGTACTTC. Translation gives CASSPQTSYEQYF. Drawing the rest from reference TRBV18 and TRBJ2-7, the complete variable domain is NAGVMQNPRHLVRRRGQEARLRCSPMKGHSHVYWYRQLPEEGLKFMVYLQKENIIDESGMPKERFSAEFPKEGPSILRIQQVVRGDSAAYFCASSPQTSYEQYFGPGTRLTVT.